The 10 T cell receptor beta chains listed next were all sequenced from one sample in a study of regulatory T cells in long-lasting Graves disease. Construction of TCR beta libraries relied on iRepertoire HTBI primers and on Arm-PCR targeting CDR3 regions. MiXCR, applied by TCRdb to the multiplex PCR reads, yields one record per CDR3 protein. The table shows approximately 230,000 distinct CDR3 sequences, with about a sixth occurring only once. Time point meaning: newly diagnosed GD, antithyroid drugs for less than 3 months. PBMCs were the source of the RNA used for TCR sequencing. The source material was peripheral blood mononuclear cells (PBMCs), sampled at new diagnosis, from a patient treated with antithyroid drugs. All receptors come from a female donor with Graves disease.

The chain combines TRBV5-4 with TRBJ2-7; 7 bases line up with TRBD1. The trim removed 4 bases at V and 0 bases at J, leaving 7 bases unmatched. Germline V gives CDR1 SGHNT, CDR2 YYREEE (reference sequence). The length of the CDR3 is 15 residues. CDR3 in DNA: TGTGCCAGCAGCCCATCGGGACAGAGCTCCTACGAGCAGTACTTC. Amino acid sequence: CASSPSGQSSYEQYF.

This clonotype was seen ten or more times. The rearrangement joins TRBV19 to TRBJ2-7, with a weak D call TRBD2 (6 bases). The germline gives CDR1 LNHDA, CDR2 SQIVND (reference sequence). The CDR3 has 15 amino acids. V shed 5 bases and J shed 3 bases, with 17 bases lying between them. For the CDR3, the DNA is TGTGCCAGTAGTGTCGGAGGGGCGGAATTCTACGAGCAGTACTTC. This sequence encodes CASSVGGAEFYEQYF.

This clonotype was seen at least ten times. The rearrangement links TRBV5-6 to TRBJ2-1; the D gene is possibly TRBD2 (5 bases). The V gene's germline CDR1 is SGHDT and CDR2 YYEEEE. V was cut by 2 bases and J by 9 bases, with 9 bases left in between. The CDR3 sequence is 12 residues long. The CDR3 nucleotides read TGTGCCAGCAGCTTTGTCGGACTTGAGCAGTTCTTC. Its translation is CASSFVGLEQFF.

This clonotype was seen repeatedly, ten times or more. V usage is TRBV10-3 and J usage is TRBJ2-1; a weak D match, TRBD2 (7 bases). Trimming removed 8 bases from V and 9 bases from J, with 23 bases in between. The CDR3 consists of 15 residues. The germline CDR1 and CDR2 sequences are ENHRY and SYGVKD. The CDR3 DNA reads TGTGCCATCCGCGGGAGCGGGACGGACAGAAGTGAGCAGTTCTTC. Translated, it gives CAIRGSGTDRSEQFF.

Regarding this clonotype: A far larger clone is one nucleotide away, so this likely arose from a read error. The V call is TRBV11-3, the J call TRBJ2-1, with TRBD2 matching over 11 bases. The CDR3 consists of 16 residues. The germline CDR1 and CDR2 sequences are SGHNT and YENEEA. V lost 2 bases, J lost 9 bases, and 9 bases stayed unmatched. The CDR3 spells CASSLLAGGPVGEQFF. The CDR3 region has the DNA TGTGCCAGCAGCTTATTAGCGGGAGGGCCTGTGGGTGAGCAGTTCTTC.

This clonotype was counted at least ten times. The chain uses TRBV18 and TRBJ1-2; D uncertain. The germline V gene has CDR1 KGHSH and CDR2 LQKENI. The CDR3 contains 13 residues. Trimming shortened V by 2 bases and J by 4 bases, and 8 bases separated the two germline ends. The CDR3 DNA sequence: TGTGCCAGCTCACCATTAACCGCCTATGGCTACACCTTC. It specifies CASSPLTAYGYTF.

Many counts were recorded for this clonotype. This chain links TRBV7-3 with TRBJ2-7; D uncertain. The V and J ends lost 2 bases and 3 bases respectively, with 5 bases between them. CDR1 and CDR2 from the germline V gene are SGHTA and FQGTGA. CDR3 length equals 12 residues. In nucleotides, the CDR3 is TGTGCCAGCAGCTTACGCAGCTACGAGCAGTACTTC. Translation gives CASSLRSYEQYF.

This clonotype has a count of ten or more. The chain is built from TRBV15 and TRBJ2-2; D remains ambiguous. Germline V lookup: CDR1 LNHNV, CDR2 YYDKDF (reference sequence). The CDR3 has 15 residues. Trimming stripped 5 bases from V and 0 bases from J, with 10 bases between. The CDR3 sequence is CATSALRSNTGELFF. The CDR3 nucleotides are TGTGCCACCAGCGCTTTGCGGTCGAACACCGGGGAGCTGTTTTTT.

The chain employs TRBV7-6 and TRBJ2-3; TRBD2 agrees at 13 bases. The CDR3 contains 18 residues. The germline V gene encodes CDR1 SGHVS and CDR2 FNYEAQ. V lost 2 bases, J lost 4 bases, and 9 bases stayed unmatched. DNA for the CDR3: TGTGCCAGCAGCTTAAAACCATCCACTAGCGGGGGGGCAGATACGCAGTATTTT. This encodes CASSLKPSTSGGADTQYF.

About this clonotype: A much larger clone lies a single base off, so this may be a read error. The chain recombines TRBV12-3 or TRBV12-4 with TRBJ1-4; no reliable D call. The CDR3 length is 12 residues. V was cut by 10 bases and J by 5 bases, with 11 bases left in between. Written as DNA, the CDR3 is TGTGCCACCTCTGGGCCCAATGAAAAACTGTTTTTT. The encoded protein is CATSGPNEKLFF.